This entry concerns a single T cell receptor (beta chain). Its antigen is unknown. One base away there is no much larger clone; base qualities are not given. The cohort was made up of 500 to 800 healthy bone marrow donors. At the time of sampling, every cohort member was nominally healthy, though immune exposures that went unrecorded were likely present. The donor was CMV seropositive and was included in the group of 289 seropositive cohort members. A peripheral blood sample was collected from each donor, and TCR beta sequencing was performed on peripheral blood mononuclear cells. The Qiagen DNeasy Blood Extraction Kit was used to extract genomic DNA from the blood cell samples. This sample is drawn from a study of cytomegalovirus exposure and HLA in healthy donors listed by TCRdb under 2017. Describing the broader study: In an earlier analysis of around 540 of the donors, 250 to 300 Gb of sequence data and some 120 million unique TCR beta sequences from 150 million to 200 million T cells were reported. Every repertoire in the discovery cohort had been generated on one and the same sequencing platform. The study combined high-throughput TCR immunosequencing, statistical association of individual TCRs with disease status, and machine learning to predict cytomegalovirus infection status. An earlier analysis of about 600 of the donors used high-throughput TCR beta sequencing to judge whether each TCR beta V gene segment behaved as functional or pseudogenic. Donor age, sex, ethnicity and CMV serostatus were collected together with the repertoire data. Along with the roughly 670-subject first cohort, a separate validation cohort of 120 different subjects was used. Rather than using new phenotypic data, the later analysis identified candidate immune exposures from TCR beta sequences and from how often those sequences occurred across donors. Of the approximately 400 genotyped donors, approximately 80% fell in the genetic ancestry cluster associated with self-reported Caucasian donors. A later analysis re-examined previously published TCR beta repertoires from more than 650 donors and added high-resolution HLA genotyping to investigate patterns of TCR occurrence. A later genetic analysis took genome-wide SNP genotypes for about 55% of the 666 donors and used that subset as a discovery cohort. HLA typing included class I and class II loci at four-digit resolution. The T cell repertoires of under 700 subjects were profiled by immunosequencing and related to cytomegalovirus serostatus. Four or five DR-DQ haplotypes were handled as single units for association and clustering, since linkage in the cohort was strong. Around 320 gigabases of sequencing data and 80 million or so unique TCR sequences were included in an early release covering roughly 600 HLA-typed donors. The study aimed to test whether cataloging public T cell receptors could reveal signatures of past pathogen exposure. Typing coverage varied by locus: about 620-630 donors for A, B, C, DRB1 and DQB1; roughly 510 for DQA1; more than 600 for DPA1; under 490 for DPB1. Across approximately 420 genotyped donors of the cohort, an average of 235,054 unique TCR beta nucleotide sequences per donor were sequenced, and roughly 20% of those sequences were non-productive. Study-wide conclusions, independent of this receptor: According to a later analysis, parvovirus B19, influenza, CMV and Epstein-Barr virus appeared linked to several top co-occurrence clusters. Most TCR sequences were seen in very few donors, while some public TCRs were found in many individuals. When HLA alleles, especially DR and DQ, strongly co-occurred, TCR associations were difficult to assign to individual alleles. CMV serostatus was the only immune exposure information available for the cohort. An earlier analysis of 587 of the donors showed that most TCR beta V segments appeared in productive rearrangements either about 87% or about 30% of the time, which broadly matched IMGT annotations. According to a later genetic analysis, donors in an Asian-associated ancestry cluster had fewer N-insertions in productive TCRs than the roughly 670-donor mean. The authors suggested that the approach could potentially be extended to other disease states and immunological phenotypes. A further reported finding was that TCR beta sequences accurately predicted the HLA-A and HLA-B alleles for most subjects in the first cohort. An association between a missense DCLRE1C variant and V-gene and J-gene trimming of TCR beta chains was found in a later genetic analysis and replicated in an independent cohort. In a later analysis, about 16,000 TCR beta sequences were associated with specific HLA alleles at a false discovery rate of 0.05. A few of the identified cytomegalovirus-associated TCR beta chains were confirmed in vitro to be specific for cytomegalovirus antigens. In a later analysis, most CMV-associated TCR beta chains were found to appear HLA-restricted, with HLA associations seemingly driven largely by CMV exposure. The earlier analysis of around 600 of the donors excluded some 15 rarely observed V segments, including chromosome 9 orphons, because counts were too low. In this cohort, only TCR beta chains were sequenced, and detectable features were limited by the absence of alpha or paired-chain data. Presence/absence analyses assumed roughly uniform sequencing depth across donors, an assumption that may not hold. Compared with equally common non-associated chains, HLA-associated TCR beta chains in a later analysis were more clonally expanded and had lower generation probabilities. The sequencing pipeline was judged likely to have produced a cluster of highly shared sequence variants as a technical artifact. Linkage disequilibrium might explain the correlated functional status among segregating V segments, but an unknown experimental factor could not be ruled out. Some IMGT-functional V segments, including TRBV6-2 and TRBV6-3, could not be distinguished by the 87-base-pair reads and were therefore excluded. Because some donors lacked HLA typing at each locus, the association tests relied only on the typed subset. In a later analysis, the rate of TCR association differed among HLA loci, with DRB1 alleles having the most associated TCRs and HLA-C alleles having the fewest. The study listed 164 TCR beta chains as associated with cytomegalovirus. The classifier was reported to diagnose cytomegalovirus status with high specificity and sensitivity in both the original cohort and the validation cohort.

From the cysteine through the phenylalanine, the CDR3 covers 13 amino acids. Solely the CDR3 DNA is kept, with 39 bases framed from the first base. Cut back by 4 bases and 6 bases, the V and J ends lie 13 bases apart. CDR1 and CDR2 are drawn from the germline V gene: SGHAT, FQNNGV. Receptors were amplified or captured by the immunoSEQ multiplex PCR assay. For the multiplex PCR, a mixture combining 60 forward primers for TCR Vbeta segments and 13 reverse primers for TCR Jbeta segments was used. Amplification of the CDR3 region of rearranged TCR beta genes was performed with a multiplex PCR assay on genomic DNA. The Illumina HiSeq System was used to sequence the amplified TCR beta libraries as 87-base-pair reads. The paper's processing steps were these. A later analysis tallied roughly 76 million unique TCR beta chains across the 700 or so repertoires, and roughly 11 million of those chains were shared by two or more donors. Raw reads were error-corrected and collapsed into unique sequences with a nearest-neighbor algorithm that merged closely related sequences to remove PCR and sequencing errors. To assign V, D and J gene segments, CDR3 sequences were aligned to IMGT reference sequences. For a sequence to be retained, a match of at least six nucleotides was required to both a V gene segment and a J gene segment. A rearrangement was called productive if the CDR3 had no stop codons and remained in frame with V and J, and every other rearrangement was called non-productive. CDR3 was defined according to IMGT convention as the region running from the second conserved V-encoded cysteine to the conserved J-encoded phenylalanine. The earlier analysis of 587 of the donors excluded any sequence lacking an unambiguous match to a single V gene segment. An earlier analysis of about 600 of the donors called V segments functional above 56.7% productive rearrangements and segregating when the between-donor standard deviation exceeded 5%. A statistical classification framework was built for diagnosing cytomegalovirus status from the catalog of TCR beta chain sequences. In a later analysis, V and J genes were assigned by comparing TCR nucleotide sequences against IMGT/GENE-DB human TR gene sequences. In a later analysis, CDR3 sequences and most-parsimonious VDJ recombination scenarios were assigned using the TCRdist pipeline. In a later analysis, each TCR beta chain was defined by its CDR3 amino acid sequence together with its V-gene family, and reads without a unique V-gene family were excluded. A later analysis removed 592 highly shared, low-generation-probability nucleotide sequences to deal with suspected cross-contamination and a sequencing artifact. In a later analysis, a clonal expansion index was calculated for each public chain from normalized within-repertoire ranks of inferred template counts. Generation probabilities in a later analysis came from a VDJ recombination model fitted to out-of-frame rearrangements, and those results were checked against IGoR. In a later analysis, TCR-TCR, TCR-HLA and TCR-CMV co-occurrence was scored with hypergeometric tests, and a repertoire-size bias correction was applied to TCR pairs. To estimate false discovery rates, a later analysis permuted the HLA or CMV assignments 20 times. A later analysis grouped co-occurring TCRs with DBSCAN, adding TCRdist sequence similarity when clustering within HLA-allele-positive subsets. Repertoires with fewer than 30,000 or more than 120,000 public chains were left out of co-occurrence clustering, as were a few repertoires with anomalous nucleotide sharing. Here the immuneACCESS table is served through TCRdb, limited to in-frame sequences with V and J called. Missing clones are a known gap in these copies; in checked studies unresolved V genes cover under half, and the rest lacks a known reason. D and trimming come from the DNA, and the V and J calls and clone size come from that table. The sample table records roughly 100,000 clones; more than 75% of these occur just once. The top ten clones comprise 5% to 6.5% of the sample.

This clonotype was sampled from a woman in her late teens or twenties in good health and CMV-seropositive. The rearrangement combines TRBV11-2 with TRBJ2-7; possibly the D gene is TRBD2, per 5 matching bases. Sequencing input: PBMCs. The CDR3 protein sequence reads: CASSYDWAGEQYF. The sequenced DNA: TGTGCCAGCAGCTATGACTGGGCGGGCGAGCAGTACTTC.